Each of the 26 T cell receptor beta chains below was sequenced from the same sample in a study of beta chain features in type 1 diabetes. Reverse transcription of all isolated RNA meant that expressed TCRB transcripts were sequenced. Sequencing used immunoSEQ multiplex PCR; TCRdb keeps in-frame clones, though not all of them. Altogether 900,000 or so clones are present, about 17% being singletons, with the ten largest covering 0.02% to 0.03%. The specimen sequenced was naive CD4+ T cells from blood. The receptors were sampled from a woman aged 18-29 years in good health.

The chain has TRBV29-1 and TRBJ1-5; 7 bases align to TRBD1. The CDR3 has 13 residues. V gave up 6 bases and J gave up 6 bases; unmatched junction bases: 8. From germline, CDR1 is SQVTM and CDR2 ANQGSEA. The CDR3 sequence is CSVARGGGQPQHF. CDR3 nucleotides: TGCAGCGTCGCCCGAGGGGGCGGTCAGCCCCAGCATTTT.

The CDR3 protein is CASTRDGSYEQYF. CDR3 coding DNA: TGTGCCAGCACCCGGGACGGATCCTACGAGCAGTACTTC. The J gene is TRBJ2-7, the V gene TRBV5-4; D is tentatively TRBD1 or TRBD2 (5 bases each). V lost 6 bases to trimming and J lost 1 base, with 11 bases between them. There are 13 residues in the CDR3. Germline V lookup: CDR1 SGHNT, CDR2 YYREEE (reference sequence). The full variable domain, with the rest looked up from reference TRBV5-4 and TRBJ2-7, is ETGVTQSPTHLIKTRGQQVTLRCSSQSGHNTVSWYQQALGQGPQFIFQYYREEENGRGNFPPRFSGLQFPNYSSELNVNALELDDSALYLCASTRDGSYEQYFGPGTRLTVT.

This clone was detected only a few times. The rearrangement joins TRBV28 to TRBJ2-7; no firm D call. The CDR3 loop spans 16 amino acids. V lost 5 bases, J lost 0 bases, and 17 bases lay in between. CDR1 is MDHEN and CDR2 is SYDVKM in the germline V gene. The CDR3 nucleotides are TGTGCCAGCAGTGCTCCCGGCTCTAGTGGCTCCTACGAGCAGTACTTC. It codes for CASSAPGSSGSYEQYF.

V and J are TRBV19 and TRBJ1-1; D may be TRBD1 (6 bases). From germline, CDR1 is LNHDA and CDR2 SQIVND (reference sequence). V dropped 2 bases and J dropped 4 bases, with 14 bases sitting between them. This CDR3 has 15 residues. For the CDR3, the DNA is TGTGCCAGTAGTATATATGCAGGGGTCCGCACTGAAGCTTTCTTT. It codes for CASSIYAGVRTEAFF.

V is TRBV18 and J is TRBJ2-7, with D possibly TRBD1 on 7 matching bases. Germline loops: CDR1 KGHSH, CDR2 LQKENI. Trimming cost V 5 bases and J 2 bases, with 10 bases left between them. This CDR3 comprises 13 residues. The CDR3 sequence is CASSGGTAYEQYF. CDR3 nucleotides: TGTGCCAGCTCAGGAGGGACAGCCTACGAGCAGTACTTC.

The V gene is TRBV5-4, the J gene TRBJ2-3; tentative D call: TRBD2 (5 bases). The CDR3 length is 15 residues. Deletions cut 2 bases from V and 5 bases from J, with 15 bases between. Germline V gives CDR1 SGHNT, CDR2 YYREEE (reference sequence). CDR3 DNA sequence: TGTGCCAGCAGCTTTCTGAGGGTAGACGGAGATACGCAGTATTTT. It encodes CASSFLRVDGDTQYF.

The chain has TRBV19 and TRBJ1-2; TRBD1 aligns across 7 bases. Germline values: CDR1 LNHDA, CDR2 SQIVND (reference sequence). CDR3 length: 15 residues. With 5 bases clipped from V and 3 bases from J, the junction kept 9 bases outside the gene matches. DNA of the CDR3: TGTGCCAGTAGTTCGACAGGGACTGGATACTATGGCTACACCTTC. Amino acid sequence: CASSSTGTGYYGYTF.

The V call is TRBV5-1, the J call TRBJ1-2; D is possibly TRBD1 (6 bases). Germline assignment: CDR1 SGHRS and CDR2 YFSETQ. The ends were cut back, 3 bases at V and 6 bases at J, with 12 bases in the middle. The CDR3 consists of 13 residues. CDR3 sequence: CASSWGARNGYTF. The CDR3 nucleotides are TGCGCCAGCAGCTGGGGGGCGCGGAATGGCTACACCTTC.

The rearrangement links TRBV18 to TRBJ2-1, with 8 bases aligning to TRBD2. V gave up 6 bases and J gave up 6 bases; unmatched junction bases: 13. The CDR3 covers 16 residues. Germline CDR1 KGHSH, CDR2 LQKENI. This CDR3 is CASSRGAAGATNEQFF. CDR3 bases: TGTGCCAGCTCCCGAGGGGCAGCGGGAGCGACCAATGAGCAGTTCTTC.

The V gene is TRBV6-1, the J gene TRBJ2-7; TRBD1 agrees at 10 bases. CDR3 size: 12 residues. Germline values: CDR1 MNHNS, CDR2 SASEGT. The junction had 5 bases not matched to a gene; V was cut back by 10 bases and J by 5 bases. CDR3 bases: TGTGCCACCAGACAGGGGGCCAACGAGCAGTACTTC. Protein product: CATRQGANEQYF.

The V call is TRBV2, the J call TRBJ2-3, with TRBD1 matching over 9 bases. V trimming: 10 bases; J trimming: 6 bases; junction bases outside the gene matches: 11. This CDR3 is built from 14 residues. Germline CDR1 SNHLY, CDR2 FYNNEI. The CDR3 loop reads CATSLQGAPDTQYF. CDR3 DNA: TGTGCCACCTCACTACAGGGGGCGCCGGATACGCAGTATTTT.

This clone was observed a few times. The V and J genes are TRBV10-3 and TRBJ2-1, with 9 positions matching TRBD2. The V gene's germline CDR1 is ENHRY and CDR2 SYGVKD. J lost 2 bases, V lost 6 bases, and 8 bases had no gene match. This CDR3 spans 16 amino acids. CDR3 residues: CAIRPIAGAAYNEQFF. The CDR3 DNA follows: TGTGCCATCAGACCGATAGCGGGAGCCGCCTACAATGAGCAGTTCTTC.

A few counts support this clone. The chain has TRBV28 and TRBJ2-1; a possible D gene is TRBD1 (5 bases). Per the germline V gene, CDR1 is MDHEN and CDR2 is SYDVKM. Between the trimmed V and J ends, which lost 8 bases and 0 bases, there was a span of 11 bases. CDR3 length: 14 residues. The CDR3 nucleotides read TGTGCCAGCGGGCAGGGTGCCTCCTACAATGAGCAGTTCTTC. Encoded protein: CASGQGASYNEQFF.

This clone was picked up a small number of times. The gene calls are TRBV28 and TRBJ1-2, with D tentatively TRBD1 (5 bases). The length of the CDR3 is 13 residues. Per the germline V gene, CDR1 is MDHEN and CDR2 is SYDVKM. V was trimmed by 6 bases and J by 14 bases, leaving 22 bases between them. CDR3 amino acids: CASSSPTGGRSTF. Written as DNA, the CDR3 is TGTGCCAGCAGCTCCCCAACCGGGGGGAGGTCTACCTTC.

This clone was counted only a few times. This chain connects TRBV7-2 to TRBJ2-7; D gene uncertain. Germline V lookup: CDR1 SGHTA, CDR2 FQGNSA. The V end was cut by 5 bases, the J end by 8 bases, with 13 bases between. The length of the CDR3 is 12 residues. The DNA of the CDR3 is TGTGCCAGCAGCGGTGTTACGGTACAGCAGTACTTC. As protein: CASSGVTVQQYF.

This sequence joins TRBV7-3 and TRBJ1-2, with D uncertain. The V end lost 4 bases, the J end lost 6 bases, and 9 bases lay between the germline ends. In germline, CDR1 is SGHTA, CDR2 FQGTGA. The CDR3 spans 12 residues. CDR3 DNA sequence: TGTGCCAGCAGCTCCGGCCGTAATGGCTACACCTTC. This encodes CASSSGRNGYTF. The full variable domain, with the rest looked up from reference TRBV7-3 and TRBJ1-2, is GAGVSQTPSNKVTEKGKYVELRCDPISGHTALYWYRQSLGQGPEFLIYFQGTGAADDSGLPNDRFFAVRPEGSVSTLKIQRTERGDSAVYLCASSSGRNGYTFGSGTRLTVV.

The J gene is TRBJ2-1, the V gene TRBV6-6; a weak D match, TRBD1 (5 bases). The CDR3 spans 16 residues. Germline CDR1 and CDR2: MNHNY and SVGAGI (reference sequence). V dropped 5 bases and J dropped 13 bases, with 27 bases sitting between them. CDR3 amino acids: CASSPSGTGYIRRQFF. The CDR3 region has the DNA TGTGCCAGCAGTCCGTCCGGAACAGGCTACATACGCCGCCAGTTCTTC.

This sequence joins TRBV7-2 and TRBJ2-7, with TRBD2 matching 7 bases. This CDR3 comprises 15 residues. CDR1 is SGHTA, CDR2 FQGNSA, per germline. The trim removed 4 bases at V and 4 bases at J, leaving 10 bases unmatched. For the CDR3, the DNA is TGTGCCAGCAGCTCTCCGGGACTACTTGTTTACGAGCAGTACTTC. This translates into CASSSPGLLVYEQYF.

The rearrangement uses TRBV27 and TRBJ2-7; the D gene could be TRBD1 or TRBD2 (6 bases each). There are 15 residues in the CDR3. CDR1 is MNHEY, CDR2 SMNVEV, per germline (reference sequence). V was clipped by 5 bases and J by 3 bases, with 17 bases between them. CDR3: CASSLTVGGSYEQYF. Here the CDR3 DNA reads TGTGCCAGCAGTCTAACCGTGGGGGGCAGCTACGAGCAGTACTTC.

The CDR3 here is CASSTGDWGQGATEAFF. Here the CDR3 DNA reads TGTGCCAGTAGTACAGGGGATTGGGGACAGGGGGCCACTGAAGCTTTCTTT. The genes are TRBV19 and TRBJ1-1; TRBD1 matches at 12 bases. CDR3 length: 17 residues. Per germline, CDR1 LNHDA and CDR2 SQIVND (reference sequence). The junction had 10 bases not matched to a gene; V was cut back by 4 bases and J by 4 bases.

The CDR3 DNA sequence: TGTGCCAGCAGCAGTGGGGACAGGTTCAGCACAGATACGCAGTATTTT. Its translation: CASSSGDRFSTDTQYF. The V and J genes are TRBV11-3 and TRBJ2-3; 8 positions match TRBD1. Germline V lookup: CDR1 SGHNT, CDR2 YENEEA. This CDR3 region has 16 residues. The trim removed 5 bases at V and 0 bases at J, leaving 7 bases unmatched.

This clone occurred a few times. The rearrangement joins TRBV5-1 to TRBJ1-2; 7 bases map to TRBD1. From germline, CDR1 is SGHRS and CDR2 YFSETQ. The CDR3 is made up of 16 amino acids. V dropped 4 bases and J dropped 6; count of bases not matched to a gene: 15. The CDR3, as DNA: TGCGCCAGCAGCATAGACAGGGCGAAGGGCCCGGATGGCTACACCTTC. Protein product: CASSIDRAKGPDGYTF.

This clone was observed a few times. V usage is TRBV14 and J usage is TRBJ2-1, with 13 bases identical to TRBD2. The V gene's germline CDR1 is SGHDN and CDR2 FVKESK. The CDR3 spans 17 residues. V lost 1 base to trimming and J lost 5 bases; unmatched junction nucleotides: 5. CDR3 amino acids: CASSQGSTSGRHNEQFF. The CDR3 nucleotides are TGTGCCAGCAGCCAAGGGTCGACTAGCGGGAGGCACAATGAGCAGTTCTTC.

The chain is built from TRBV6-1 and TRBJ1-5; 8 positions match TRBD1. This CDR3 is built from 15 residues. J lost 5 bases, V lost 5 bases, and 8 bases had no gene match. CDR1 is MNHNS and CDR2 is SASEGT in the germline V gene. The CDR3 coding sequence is TGTGCCAGCAGTCCAAGGACAGGGATGGATCAGCCCCAGCATTTT. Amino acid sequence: CASSPRTGMDQPQHF.

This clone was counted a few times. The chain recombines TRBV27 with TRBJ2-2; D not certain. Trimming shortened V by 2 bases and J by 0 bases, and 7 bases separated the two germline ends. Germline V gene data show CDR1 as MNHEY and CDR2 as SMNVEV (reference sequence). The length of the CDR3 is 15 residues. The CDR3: CASSLRSSNTGELFF. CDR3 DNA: TGTGCCAGCAGTTTAAGATCCTCGAACACCGGGGAGCTGTTTTTT.

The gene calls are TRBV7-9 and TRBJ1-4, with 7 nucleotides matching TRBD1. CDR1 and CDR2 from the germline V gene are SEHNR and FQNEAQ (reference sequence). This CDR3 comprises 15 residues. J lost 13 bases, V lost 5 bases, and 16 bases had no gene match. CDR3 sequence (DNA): TGTGCCAGCAGCGCGGGTCTCGGGACAGCCATGGGACTGTTTTTT. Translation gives CASSAGLGTAMGLFF. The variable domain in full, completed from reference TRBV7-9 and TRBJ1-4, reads DTGVSQNPRHKITKRGQNVTFRCDPISEHNRLYWYRQTLGQGPEFLTYFQNEAQLEKSRLLSDRFSAERPKGSFSTLEIQRTEQGDSAMYLCASSAGLGTAMGLFFGSGTQLSVL.